This TCR beta chain was sequenced during a study of blood T cell repertoires in COVID-19. Turning to the study itself: COVID-19 samples from acute and convalescent phases originated in the United States, Italy and Spain. In each case, the material was cDNA or gDNA derived from T cells, B-cell-depleted T cells, or PBMCs.

The CDR3 contains 15 residues. With 1 base removed from V and 4 bases from J, the gap between germline ends came to 11 bases. The germline gives CDR1 SEHNR, CDR2 FQNEAQ (reference sequence). In the original analysis: Estimation of nucleated cell counts relied on the amplification of reference gene primers. TCRdb's copy holds only in-frame clones and misses some; the assay was immunoSEQ multiplex PCR. The V and J calls and clone size are taken from that table; D and trimming were inferred from the DNA. The sample lists 120,000 to 150,000 clones, around 77% occurring once. The TCR comes from a man aged 50 to 59 with active or convalescent COVID-19. This sequence joins TRBV7-9 and TRBJ2-1; possibly TRBD1 for D (6 bases). The sequencing input was peripheral blood. CDR3 sequence reads: CASSLVPGQYNEQFF. The CDR3 DNA follows: TGTGCCAGCAGCTTAGTCCCGGGACAATACAATGAGCAGTTCTTC.